This T cell receptor (beta chain) was identified during a study of blood T cells in healthy people across ages (dated by TCRdb to the mid-2010s). Describing the broader study: In model experiments, template switching captured about one uniquely barcoded TCR beta cDNA molecule for every two T cells. Using the same blood draw, the study looked at two additional independent replicas of 1 million unique cDNA reads for two donors, one aged 18 to 30 and the other aged 80 or older. To avoid experimental bias, donors of different ages were randomly spread across the sequencing lanes. The study measured age-related changes in TCR beta repertoire diversity using deep sequencing normalized with unique cDNA molecular identifiers. The donors were divided into four age groups: young (average approximately 17 years), middle-aged (approximately 42), aged (approximately 64) and long-lived (82).

Here is what the overall study found, with its caveats: Because profiling used bulk unsorted PBMCs, naive and antigen-experienced compartments could not be compared conclusively. Total diversity estimates from one million sequenced T cells were considered lower bounds and underestimates. As age increased, observed TCR beta diversity per million T cells dropped in a roughly linear way, and a significant reduction was already evident by age approximately 40. The CMV infection status of donors was not known, potentially confounding age-related changes in expanded clonotypes. Observed TCR beta diversity correlated strongly with the percentage of naive T cells measured by flow cytometry. Compared with the aged group, more naive CD4+ T cells, fewer expanded clones and increased TCR diversity were shown by the long-lived group, suggesting age selection.

The CDR3 runs 14 residues from the cysteine to the phenylalanine. The sequence is cut down to CDR3 DNA, 42 bases in frame from base 1. The germline V gene (reference sequence) gives CDR1 as DFQATT and CDR2 as SNEGSKA. Notes on this clonotype: The target of this receptor is not known. A much larger clone is a single base away; this may be a read error.

Libraries were prepared through 5' RACE. These reads were obtained on an Illumina HiSeq 2500. A second PCR of roughly 7 to 11 cycles was performed with a sample-barcoded 5' primer and a J-beta primer mix. A unique molecular identifier was introduced onto each TCR beta cDNA molecule by a template-switch 5' adaptor carrying 12 random nucleotides. Each sample yielded at least 2.5 million CDR3-containing paired-end reads. The Mint cDNA synthesis kit, primed by a TRBC-specific oligonucleotide, was used to synthesize first-strand cDNA from all RNA. After uracil-DNA glycosylase treatment, a first 18-cycle PCR used universal primers M1SS and BC2_uni_R on all cDNA. Per the original workflow: Normalization of each sample was performed by random selection of 1 million high-quality reads, each carrying a distinct molecular identifier. Instead of being binned into consensus sequences, reads that shared molecular identifiers were thrown out. MiTCR, run with a Q25 quality threshold and the strictest error-elimination algorithm, handled CDR3 identification, clonotype clustering and error correction. A nonparametric unseen species model with Euler transformation was used to estimate lower-bound total TCR beta diversity. TCRdb took the public reads, trimmed them with fastp at Q25, ran MiXCR for clone calling and kept in-frame beta chains. Entries are consolidated by CDR3 protein sequence, retaining the most common genes and DNA. The V and J calls come from TCRdb's annotation, not from the publication. In all, the sample holds about 730,000 distinct CDR3 sequences, and more than 40% of those were seen once. 20% of the sample is held by the ten biggest clonotypes.

The donors were around 39 Caucasian individuals from Russia, aged roughly 6 to 100 years, who were systemically healthy. Each donor gave around 9.9 milliliters of peripheral blood, collected into EDTA-treated Vacutainer tubes. Ficoll-Paque density-gradient centrifugation was used to isolate PBMCs, with at least 7 million obtained per sample. Trizol reagent was used to extract total RNA from the PBMCs, yielding at least 5 micrograms per sample. Naive CD45RAhigh/CD27high T cell percentages were measured by flow cytometry on a PBMC aliquot from every donor. The sample was blood. The clonotype originates from a woman in her fifties or sixties in good health. The chain employs TRBV20-1 and TRBJ2-7; matching of 7 bases hints at TRBD2 as the D gene. The J call may not be correct, given that the DNA end is closer to TRBJ2-5. The CDR3 loop reads CSADPGGAEETQYF. The DNA is as follows: TGCAGTGCTGACCCTGGGGGGGCAGAGGAGACCCAGTACTTC.